Detailed here is one T cell receptor (beta chain). Negatively enriched CD4+ T cells were divided by CD45RA into naive and memory. Several immunoSEQ 96-well plates shared each subset's DNA, each plate a replicate. Here immunoSEQ multiplex PCR was the method, and the copy in TCRdb shows in-frame clones only, minus some. The sample has 2 million to 2.5 million clones, 93% seen once. This sample was taken from a study of shared clonotypes between healthy human individuals. The CDR3 runs to 13 residues. J is TRBJ2-5 and V is TRBV21-1. TRBV21-1 is noted as a pseudogene. This sequence originates from a man younger than 35 in good health. Some clones in this sample may be carry-over from other donors' samples. Sequencing input: naive CD4+ T cells from PBMCs. Subset here: CD45RA+ positively selected. The CDR3 nucleotides read TGTGCCAGCAGCACCAGACCTGGGGAGACCCAGTACTTC. Protein product: CASSTRPGETQYF.